One and the same sample provided the 6 T cell receptor beta chains below, sequenced in a study of blood T cell repertoires in COVID-19. Libraries were prepared by immunoSEQ multiplex PCR; TCRdb keeps only in-frame clonotypes and omits some of them. The sample yields tens of thousands of clones, about nine tenths seen once. What was sequenced was peripheral blood. The origin of the receptors is a human donor with active COVID-19. The donor label of this sample is uncertain.

The genes are TRBV7-3 and TRBJ2-3; 10 bases are a match to TRBD1. This CDR3 is built from 14 residues. V lost 8 bases and J lost 4; bases outside the gene matches: 6. The germline V gene encodes CDR1 SGHTA and CDR2 FQGTGA. The CDR3 sequence is CASSEGTGADTQYF. In DNA, the CDR3 is TGTGCCAGCTCTGAAGGGACAGGGGCAGATACGCAGTATTTT. Drawing the rest from reference TRBV7-3 and TRBJ2-3, the complete variable domain is GAGVSQTPSNKVTEKGKYVELRCDPISGHTALYWYRQSLGQGPEFLIYFQGTGAADDSGLPNDRFFAVRPEGSVSTLKIQRTERGDSAVYLCASSEGTGADTQYFGPGTRLTVL.

The rearrangement links TRBV19 to TRBJ2-4; 7 positions match TRBD1. Germline V gene lookup returns CDR1 LNHDA and CDR2 SQIVND (reference sequence). With 2 bases clipped from V and 7 bases from J, the junction kept 2 bases outside the gene matches. This CDR3 contains 13 residues. The CDR3 loop is CASSIRGRNIQYF. The DNA of the CDR3 is TGTGCCAGTAGTATAAGGGGGCGGAACATTCAGTACTTC.

The CDR3 reads CASSPGLAGAYEQYF. CDR3 coding DNA: TGTGCCAGCAGCCCCGGACTAGCGGGGGCCTACGAGCAGTACTTC. The chain joins TRBV11-2 to TRBJ2-7; 13 bases match TRBD2. This CDR3 has 15 amino acids. Looked up from germline, CDR1 is SGHAT and CDR2 is FQNNGV. V shed 5 bases, J shed 2 bases, and the junction held 3 bases outside the gene matches. The whole variable domain, filled in from reference TRBV11-2 and TRBJ2-7, reads EAGVAQSPRYKIIEKRQSVAFWCNPISGHATLYWYQQILGQGPKLLIQFQNNGVVDDSQLPKDRFSAERLKGVDSTLKIQPAKLEDSAVYLCASSPGLAGAYEQYFGPGTRLTVT.

This CDR3 is CASSLTAGATNEKLFF. CDR3 sequence (DNA): TGTGCCAGCAGCTTGACGGCGGGGGCAACTAATGAAAAACTGTTTTTT. The chain employs TRBV11-2 and TRBJ1-4, with D maybe TRBD1 (5 bases). V was clipped by 3 bases and J by 0 bases, with 11 bases between them. Germline CDR1 is SGHAT and CDR2 is FQNNGV. CDR3 length: 16 residues.

The rearrangement uses TRBV5-4 and TRBJ2-3; D ambiguous. The CDR3 is made up of 12 amino acids. CDR1 is SGHNT and CDR2 is YYREEE in the germline V gene (reference sequence). Trimming removed 1 base at V and 5 bases at J, with 5 bases between. The CDR3 DNA reads TGTGCCAGCAGCTTGTCGAGAGATACGCAGTATTTT. As protein: CASSLSRDTQYF. Complete variable domain (other parts from reference TRBV5-4 and TRBJ2-3): ETGVTQSPTHLIKTRGQQVTLRCSSQSGHNTVSWYQQALGQGPQFIFQYYREEENGRGNFPPRFSGLQFPNYSSELNVNALELDDSALYLCASSLSRDTQYFGPGTRLTVL.

The chain couples TRBV5-6 to TRBJ1-3; D is unclear. The CDR3 contains 14 residues. CDR1 and CDR2 (germline): SGHDT, YYEEEE. V was clipped by 1 base and J by 0 bases, with 5 bases between them. The CDR3 spells CASSLIDSGNTIYF. CDR3 DNA: TGTGCCAGCAGCTTGATAGACTCTGGAAACACCATATATTTT.